The 22 T cell receptor beta chains below were found in one sample sequenced in a study of T cell responses to AZD1222 COVID-19 vaccine. Data came from immunoSEQ multiplex PCR; TCRdb stores just in-frame clones and leaves some out. The table lists some 53,000 clones, roughly 89% of them singletons, with roughly 2.7% in the top ten. This material consisted of peripheral blood, taken 28 days after the second AZD1222 dose. These receptors came from an adult who received the AZD1222 COVID-19 vaccine.

This chain uses TRBV11-2 with TRBJ2-2, with D tentatively TRBD1 (5 bases). This CDR3 is 14 amino acids long. Trimming took 7 bases from V and 5 from J, leaving 14 bases between them. Germline V CDR1 and CDR2: SGHAT, FQNNGV. The DNA of the CDR3 is TGTGCCAGCACCAGGGATGCCCGAACCGGGGAGCTGTTTTTT. It translates to CASTRDARTGELFF.

This clone was seen only a few times. This sequence joins TRBV5-6 and TRBJ1-2, with 10 nucleotides matching TRBD1. This CDR3 comprises 15 residues. Germline values: CDR1 SGHDT, CDR2 YYEEEE. V shed 0 bases and J 7 bases; nucleotides not matched to a gene: 6. CDR3 in amino acids: CASSLEGTGVTGYTF. CDR3 sequence (DNA): TGTGCCAGCAGCTTGGAAGGGACAGGGGTAACTGGCTACACCTTC.

This clone has only a few counts. The chain employs TRBV6-5 and TRBJ2-7; D perhaps matches TRBD1 (5 bases). Per the germline V gene, CDR1 is MNHEY and CDR2 is SVGAGI. The CDR3 spans 14 residues. V lost 2 bases to trimming and J lost 4 bases, with 12 bases between them. The CDR3 region has the DNA TGTGCCAGCAGTTACACAAGGGGTTCTTACGAGCAGTACTTC. This sequence encodes CASSYTRGSYEQYF.

J is TRBJ2-2 and V is TRBV7-3; 8 nucleotides agree with TRBD1. The CDR3 spans 15 residues. The germline V gene encodes CDR1 SGHTA and CDR2 FQGTGA. The ends lost 5 bases at V and 3 bases at J; junction bases unmatched: 5. The CDR3 bases are TGTGCCAGCAGCCCAGGGGGCCTACACACCGGGGAGCTGTTTTTT. It is translated as CASSPGGLHTGELFF.

The rearrangement uses TRBV24-1 and TRBJ2-3; 8 nucleotides match TRBD2. The trim removed 3 bases at V and 5 bases at J, leaving 9 bases unmatched. The germline gives CDR1 KGHDR, CDR2 SFDVKD. This CDR3 is 16 amino acids long. The CDR3 spells CATSDPTTSAVDTQYF. The CDR3 nucleotides are TGTGCCACCAGTGATCCCACGACTAGCGCGGTAGATACGCAGTATTTT.

The V and J genes are TRBV6-1 and TRBJ1-2; D is unresolved. Trimming pared 1 base from V and 0 bases from J, leaving 6 bases between. This CDR3 is built from 14 residues. Germline CDR1 reads MNHNS; CDR2 reads SASEGT. The CDR3 nucleotides read TGTGCCAGCAGTGAAGGCACAGCTAACTATGGCTACACCTTC. Translation: CASSEGTANYGYTF.

In nucleotides, the CDR3 is TGTGCCAGCAGCCGAGGACTAGCGGACTACCAAGAGACCCAGTACTTC. Its translation is CASSRGLADYQETQYF. The chain uses TRBV3-1 (or the pseudogene TRBV3-2) and TRBJ2-5; 10 bases map to TRBD2. Germline CDR1 LGHDT, CDR2 YNNKEL (reference sequence). This CDR3 has 16 residues. V was clipped by 4 bases and J by 0 bases; unmatched bases: 5.

This rearrangement joins TRBV3-1 (or the pseudogene TRBV3-2) to TRBJ1-1; D is uncertain. Trimming left V 5 bases short and J 7 bases short, with 11 bases between. Germline loops: CDR1 LGHDT, CDR2 YNNKEL (reference sequence). This CDR3 has 12 residues. The CDR3 coding sequence is TGTGCCAGCAGCTTTGTAGGGCTTGAAGCTTTCTTT. This encodes CASSFVGLEAFF.

This chain connects TRBV5-6 to TRBJ1-2, with 9 bases aligning to TRBD1. CDR1 and CDR2 (germline): SGHDT, YYEEEE. V dropped 0 bases and J dropped 4; count of bases not matched to a gene: 4. This CDR3 region has 15 residues. The CDR3 DNA follows: TGTGCCAGCAGCTTGGTAACAGGGGGCAGCTATGGCTACACCTTC. Encoded protein: CASSLVTGGSYGYTF. Variable domain in full (rest from reference TRBV5-6 and TRBJ1-2): DAGVTQSPTHLIKTRGQQVTLRCSPKSGHDTVSWYQQALGQGPQFIFQYYEEEERQRGNFPDRFSGHQFPNYSSELNVNALLLGDSALYLCASSLVTGGSYGYTFGSGTRLTVV.

The chain couples TRBV7-3 to TRBJ2-1; 13 bases are a match to TRBD2. V gave up 3 bases and J gave up 5 bases; unmatched junction bases: 4. Per germline, CDR1 SGHTA and CDR2 FQGTGA. CDR3 size: 16 residues. The CDR3 nucleotides read TGTGCCAGCAGCTTGCTCGGGACTAGCGGGAACAATGAGCAGTTCTTC. As protein: CASSLLGTSGNNEQFF.

This clone has only one observation. This chain links TRBV28 with TRBJ2-4, with 8 bases aligning to TRBD2. Trimming removed 5 bases from V and 8 bases from J; junction bases left unmatched: 11. Germline V gives CDR1 MDHEN, CDR2 SYDVKM. The CDR3 covers 15 residues. The CDR3 sequence: CASSTNFPGGYIQYF. In DNA form, the CDR3 reads TGTGCCAGCAGTACTAACTTTCCGGGGGGGTACATTCAGTACTTC.

This clone has a single count. This chain links TRBV9 with TRBJ2-5, with TRBD2 matching over 12 bases. Unmatched junction bases numbered 8, after V lost 3 bases and J lost 5 bases. Germline CDR1 SGDLS, CDR2 YYNGEE. This CDR3 region has 16 residues. The CDR3: CASSALLAGGGETQYF. The CDR3 region has the DNA TGTGCCAGCAGCGCCCTACTAGCGGGAGGTGGCGAGACCCAGTACTTC.

The chain links TRBV3-1 (or the pseudogene TRBV3-2) to TRBJ2-1, with D unclear. The CDR3 extends over 15 amino acids. The germline gives CDR1 LGHDT, CDR2 YNNKEL (reference sequence). V lost 3 bases, J lost 4 bases, and 13 bases lay in between. CDR3 sequence reads: CASSQTGPEYNEQFF. DNA for the CDR3: TGTGCCAGCAGCCAGACCGGACCCGAGTACAATGAGCAGTTCTTC.

V usage is TRBV10-3 and J usage is TRBJ2-7; D is perhaps TRBD2 (5 bases). This CDR3 comprises 16 residues. Trimming stripped 0 bases from V and 0 bases from J, with 12 bases between. Per the germline V gene, CDR1 is ENHRY and CDR2 is SYGVKD. The CDR3 spells CAISESSSGNSYEQYF. CDR3 in DNA: TGTGCCATCAGTGAGTCGTCGTCCGGGAACTCCTACGAGCAGTACTTC.

The V call is TRBV5-1, the J call TRBJ2-1; D remains unclear. Trimming cost V 1 base and J 4 bases, with 3 bases left between them. Germline V gene sequence: CDR1 SGHRS, CDR2 YFSETQ. This CDR3 spans 12 amino acids. CDR3 loop: CASSLQYNEQFF. The CDR3 nucleotides are TGCGCCAGCAGCTTGCAATACAATGAGCAGTTCTTC.

V usage is TRBV4-1 and J usage is TRBJ2-7; D tentatively fits TRBD1 or TRBD2 (6 bases each). Trimming cost V 4 bases and J 1 base, with 14 bases left between them. This CDR3 has 15 amino acids. CDR1 MGHRA and CDR2 YSYEKL come from the germline V gene. CDR3 nucleotides: TGCGCCAGCAGCCTACGGGAGCAGGGGTCCTACGAGCAGTACTTC. It specifies CASSLREQGSYEQYF.

CDR3 bases: TGTGCCAGTAGTACGATCGACAGGGGGGCGACTAATGAAAAACTGTTTTTT. This codes for CASSTIDRGATNEKLFF. The V and J genes are TRBV19 and TRBJ1-4, with 9 positions matching TRBD1. This CDR3 spans 17 amino acids. Trimming removed 4 bases from V and 2 bases from J; junction bases left unmatched: 8. Germline V gives CDR1 LNHDA, CDR2 SQIVND (reference sequence).

The chain has TRBV25-1 and TRBJ2-1, with D possibly TRBD2 on 5 matching bases. This CDR3 is 16 amino acids long. V gave up 0 bases and J gave up 9 bases, with 18 bases separating them. CDR1 is MGHDK and CDR2 is SYGVNS in the germline V gene. For the CDR3, the DNA is TGTGCCAGCAGTGAATATGGGAGTGGGCGCCGGGGTGAGCAGTTCTTC. This gives the protein CASSEYGSGRRGEQFF.

The chain uses TRBV3-1 (or the pseudogene TRBV3-2) and TRBJ1-2; D is possibly TRBD1 (5 bases). Germline V gene lookup returns CDR1 LGHDT and CDR2 YNNKEL (reference sequence). The CDR3 has 14 amino acids. The V end was cut by 2 bases, the J end by 2 bases, with 9 bases between. Written as DNA, the CDR3 is TGTGCCAGCAGCCAAACGGGACGGAACTATGGCTACACCTTC. Protein product: CASSQTGRNYGYTF.

This chain connects TRBV3-1 (or the pseudogene TRBV3-2) to TRBJ2-3, with D maybe TRBD2 (6 bases). The V gene lost 4 bases and the J gene lost 4 bases, with 12 bases spanning the gap. Germline V lookup: CDR1 LGHDT, CDR2 YNNKEL (reference sequence). The CDR3 is 14 amino acids. CDR3 nucleotides: TGTGCCAGCAGCCCGGAGGGCCGCCCAGATACGCAGTATTTT. It codes for CASSPEGRPDTQYF.

This chain joins TRBV7-9 and TRBJ2-2; D ambiguous. V lost 6 bases and J lost 6, with 11 bases in between. Per the germline V gene, CDR1 is SEHNR and CDR2 is FQNEAQ (reference sequence). The CDR3 has 13 residues. The CDR3 DNA reads TGTGCCAGCAGTCCTGCCCGGGCCGGGGAGCTGTTTTTT. Translated, it gives CASSPARAGELFF.

This clone was detected only a few times. This sequence joins TRBV10-1 and TRBJ2-7; 8 nucleotides match TRBD2. The V gene end was trimmed by 0 bases and the J gene end by 3 bases; junction bases not matched to a gene: 7. Per the germline V gene, CDR1 is WNHNN and CDR2 is SYGVQD (reference sequence). This CDR3 contains 16 residues. CDR3 DNA sequence: TGCGCCAGCAGTGAGTCTGAACTAGCGGCTTTCTACGAGCAGTACTTC. Translated: CASSESELAAFYEQYF.